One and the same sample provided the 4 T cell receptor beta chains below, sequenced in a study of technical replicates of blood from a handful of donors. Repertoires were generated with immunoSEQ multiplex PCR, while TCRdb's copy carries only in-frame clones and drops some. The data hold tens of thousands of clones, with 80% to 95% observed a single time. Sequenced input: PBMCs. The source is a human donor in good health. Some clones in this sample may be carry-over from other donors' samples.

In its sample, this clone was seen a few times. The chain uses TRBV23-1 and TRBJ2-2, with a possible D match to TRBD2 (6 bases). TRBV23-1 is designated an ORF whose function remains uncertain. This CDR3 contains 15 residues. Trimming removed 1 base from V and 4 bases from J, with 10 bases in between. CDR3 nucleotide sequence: TGCGCCAGCAGTCAATGGCAGGGAGGCACCGGGGAGCTGTTTTTT. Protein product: CASSQWQGGTGELFF.

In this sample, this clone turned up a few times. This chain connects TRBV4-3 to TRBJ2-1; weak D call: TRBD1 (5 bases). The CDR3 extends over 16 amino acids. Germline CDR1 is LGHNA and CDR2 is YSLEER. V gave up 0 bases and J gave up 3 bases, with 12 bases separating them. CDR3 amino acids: CASSQEADSFYNEQFF. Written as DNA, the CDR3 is TGCGCCAGCAGCCAAGAGGCAGACAGCTTCTACAATGAGCAGTTCTTC.

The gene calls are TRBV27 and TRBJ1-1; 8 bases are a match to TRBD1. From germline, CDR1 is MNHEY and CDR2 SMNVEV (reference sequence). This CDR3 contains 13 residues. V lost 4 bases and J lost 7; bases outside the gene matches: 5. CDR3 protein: CASSSNDRGEAFF. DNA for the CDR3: TGTGCCAGCAGTTCAAATGACAGGGGTGAAGCTTTCTTT.

CDR3 region: CASSTRTGQETQYF. The CDR3 nucleotides read TGTGCCAGCAGTACCCGGACAGGGCAAGAGACCCAGTACTTC. The gene calls are TRBV28 and TRBJ2-5; 8 bases are a match to TRBD1. The CDR3 has 14 residues. From germline, CDR1 is MDHEN and CDR2 SYDVKM. V dropped 5 bases and J dropped 2; count of bases not matched to a gene: 4.